The sequence of this T cell receptor beta chain was determined in a study of shared clonotypes between healthy human individuals. Scientists sequenced DNA from unsorted PBMC on ten immunoSEQ deep assay plates. The repertoire was sequenced with immunoSEQ multiplex PCR; TCRdb's copy has only in-frame clones and lacks some. This sample has hundreds of thousands of clones, with roughly three quarters found just once. The donors were adults (healthy and HIV-negative) with no recent acute infections or vaccinations. This clone showed up just a few times. The germline V gene has CDR1 MDHEN and CDR2 SYDVKM. Deletions cut 7 bases from V and 8 bases from J, with 14 bases between. CDR3 length: 12 residues.

The V call is TRBV28, the J call TRBJ1-2; D remains ambiguous. The TCR was taken from a woman aged 35 to 49 in good health. Some clones in this sample may be carry-over from other donors' samples. The sample comprised PBMCs. The CDR3, as DNA: TGTGCCAGCAACTCCGGGAAATTGGGCTACACCTTC. It translates to CASNSGKLGYTF.